These 9 T cell receptor beta chains originate from one sample sequenced in a study of T cell repertoires in ileal Crohn's disease. The repertoire was sequenced with immunoSEQ multiplex PCR; TCRdb's copy has only in-frame clones and lacks some. This table holds around 14,000 clones, 80% found once. Input material: ileal tissue. These receptors all come from an adult with Crohn's disease.

This chain links TRBV7-2 with TRBJ1-5; unclear D gene. The length of the CDR3 is 13 residues. Per the germline V gene, CDR1 is SGHTA and CDR2 is FQGNSA. V lost 3 bases to trimming and J lost 4 bases, with 7 bases between them. The chain's CDR3 is CASSFQVNQPQHF. As DNA, the CDR3 is TGTGCCAGCAGCTTCCAGGTTAATCAGCCCCAGCATTTT.

By sample share, this clone is large. The rearrangement joins TRBV2 to TRBJ2-4; TRBD1 matches at 9 bases. CDR3 length: 15 residues. Losses at the gene ends were 4 bases for V and 8 bases for J; bases not matched to a gene: 9. The germline V gene has CDR1 SNHLY and CDR2 FYNNEI. The CDR3 reads CASSVLPGQGDIQYF. CDR3 in DNA: TGTGCCAGCAGTGTGTTACCGGGACAGGGCGACATTCAGTACTTC.

This rearrangement joins TRBV7-2 to TRBJ2-3; 12 bases map to TRBD2. With V trimmed by 8 bases and J by 0 bases, 6 bases remained unmatched. This CDR3 is built from 16 residues. The germline V gene encodes CDR1 SGHTA and CDR2 FQGNSA. The CDR3 nucleotides are TGTGCCAGCCTAGGGCTAGCGGGAGGGAGCACAGATACGCAGTATTTT. Amino acid sequence: CASLGLAGGSTDTQYF.

CDR3 nucleotides: TGTGCCTGGAGTGGGGGCCCTGGCTACACCTTC. This encodes CAWSGGPGYTF. The chain has TRBV30 and TRBJ1-2, with D tentatively TRBD1 (5 bases). V was clipped by 1 base and J by 7 bases, with 7 bases between them. The germline CDR1 and CDR2 sequences are GTSNPN and SVGIG (reference sequence). The CDR3 runs to 11 residues.

This chain joins TRBV9 and TRBJ2-3; D possibly corresponds to TRBD2 (6 bases). CDR3 length: 15 amino acids. Looked up from germline, CDR1 is SGDLS and CDR2 is YYNGEE. V was pared by 0 bases and J by 6 bases, with 14 bases between. CDR3 protein: CASSVGSLASDTQYF. In DNA form, the CDR3 reads TGTGCCAGCAGCGTAGGGTCCCTAGCGTCGGATACGCAGTATTTT.

This sequence joins TRBV7-2 and TRBJ2-1; 13 nucleotides line up with TRBD2. CDR1 SGHTA and CDR2 FQGNSA come from the germline V gene. V trimming: 3 bases; J trimming: 9 bases; junction bases outside the gene matches: 5. The CDR3 length is 15 residues. Written as DNA, the CDR3 is TGTGCCAGCAGCTTGGCACTAGCGGGAGGGGTTGAGCAGTTCTTC. Translating gives CASSLALAGGVEQFF.

The chain uses TRBV19 and TRBJ1-2; 11 bases fit TRBD1. V shed 3 bases and J 8 bases; nucleotides not matched to a gene: 11. CDR3 length: 16 residues. Germline V gives CDR1 LNHDA, CDR2 SQIVND (reference sequence). CDR3 DNA: TGTGCCAGTAGTATTCCGAGGGGGACAGGGGGATTCGGCTACACCTTC. It specifies CASSIPRGTGGFGYTF. The full variable domain, completed using reference TRBV19 and TRBJ1-2, is DGGITQSPKYLFRKEGQNVTLSCEQNLNHDAMYWYRQDPGQGLRLIYYSQIVNDFQKGDIAEGYSVSREKKESFPLTVTSAQKNPTAFYLCASSIPRGTGGFGYTFGSGTRLTVV.

This sequence joins TRBV5-6 and TRBJ1-1; maybe TRBD1 (6 bases). The CDR3 extends over 15 amino acids. Germline CDR1 reads SGHDT; CDR2 reads YYEEEE. V lost 4 bases, J lost 4 bases, and 17 bases lay in between. The CDR3 spells CASSPAGAGGTEAFF. Written as DNA, the CDR3 is TGTGCCAGCAGCCCGGCGGGGGCGGGTGGCACTGAAGCTTTCTTT.

The chain is built from TRBV5-1 and TRBJ1-5; D unresolved. The CDR3 has 16 residues. Germline lookup yields CDR1 SGHRS and CDR2 YFSETQ. V was clipped by 4 bases and J by 4 bases, with 18 bases between them. The CDR3 loop is CASSPEEGGLNQPQHF. The CDR3 nucleotides read TGCGCCAGCAGCCCGGAGGAGGGAGGGCTGAATCAGCCCCAGCATTTT.